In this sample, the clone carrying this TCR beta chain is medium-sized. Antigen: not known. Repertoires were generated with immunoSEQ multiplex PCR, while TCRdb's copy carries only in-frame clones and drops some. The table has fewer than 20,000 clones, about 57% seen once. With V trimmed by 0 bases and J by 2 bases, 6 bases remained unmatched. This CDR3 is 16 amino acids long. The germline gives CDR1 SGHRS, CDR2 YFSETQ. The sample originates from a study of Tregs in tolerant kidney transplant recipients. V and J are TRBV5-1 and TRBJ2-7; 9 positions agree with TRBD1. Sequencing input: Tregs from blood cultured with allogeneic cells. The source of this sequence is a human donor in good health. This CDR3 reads CASSLGAGTGTYEQYF. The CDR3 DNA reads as TGCGCCAGCAGCTTGGGGGCCGGGACAGGGACCTACGAGCAGTACTTC.